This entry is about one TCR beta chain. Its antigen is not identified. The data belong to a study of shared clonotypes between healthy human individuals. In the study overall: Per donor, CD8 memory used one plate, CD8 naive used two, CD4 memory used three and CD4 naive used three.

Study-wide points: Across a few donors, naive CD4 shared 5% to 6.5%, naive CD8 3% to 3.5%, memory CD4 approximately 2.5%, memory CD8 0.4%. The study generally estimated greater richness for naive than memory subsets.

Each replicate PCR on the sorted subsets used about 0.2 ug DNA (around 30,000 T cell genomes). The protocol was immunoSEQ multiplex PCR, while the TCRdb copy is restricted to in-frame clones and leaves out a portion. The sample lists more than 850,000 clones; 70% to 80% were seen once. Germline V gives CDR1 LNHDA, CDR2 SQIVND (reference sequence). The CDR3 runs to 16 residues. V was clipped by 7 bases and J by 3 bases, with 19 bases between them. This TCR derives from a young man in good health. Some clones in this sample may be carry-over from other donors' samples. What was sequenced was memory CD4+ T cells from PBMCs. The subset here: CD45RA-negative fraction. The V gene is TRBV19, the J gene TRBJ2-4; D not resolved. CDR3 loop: CASTPLIGPYKNIQYF. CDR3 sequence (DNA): TGTGCCAGTACACCCCTAATAGGGCCCTACAAAAACATTCAGTACTTC. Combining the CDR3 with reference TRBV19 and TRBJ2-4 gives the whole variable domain DGGITQSPKYLFRKEGQNVTLSCEQNLNHDAMYWYRQDPGQGLRLIYYSQIVNDFQKGDIAEGYSVSREKKESFPLTVTSAQKNPTAFYLCASTPLIGPYKNIQYFGAGTRLSVL.